Listed below are T cell receptor beta chains from one sample, sequenced in a study of blood T cell repertoires in COVID-19. Profiling relied on immunoSEQ multiplex PCR, and the TCRdb table lists in-frame clones only, not all of them. The sample holds 35,000 to 45,000 clones, 92% seen once. Sequenced: peripheral blood. The receptors shown here come from a middle-aged man with active COVID-19. Each CDR3 is given with its conserved first and last residue. Fields, in order: clone size, D gene, J gene, V gene, CDR3 DNA, CDR3 protein. The D gene is left open where the match is weak. Clone sizes are given selectively: once, few, many, or a class where the clone is expanded.

size: .
D: TRBD1
J: TRBJ1-2
V: TRBV5-1
DNA: TGCGCCAGCAGCTTGCCCCGGGACAGGGGGCCTGTGGACCAAGCTAACTATGGCTACACCTTC
CDR3: CASSLPRDRGPVDQANYGYTF

size: .
D: TRBD1
J: TRBJ1-4
V: TRBV19
DNA: TGTGCCAGTAGTTTGGGACAGGGCCGTGAAAAACTGTTTTTT
CDR3: CASSLGQGREKLFF

size: .
D: .
J: TRBJ2-7
V: TRBV3-1/TRBV3-2
DNA: TGTGCCAGCAGCCAAGATCGGCAGGTGGGCTACGAGCAGTACTTC
CDR3: CASSQDRQVGYEQYF

size: .
D: TRBD1
J: TRBJ1-2
V: TRBV30
DNA: TGTGCCTCAAAAGACTCCGGACAGGGGCCTTATGGCTACACCTTC
CDR3: CASKDSGQGPYGYTF

size: .
D: .
J: TRBJ2-1
V: TRBV2
DNA: TGTGCCAGCAGAAAGGACTCAAACAATGAGCAGTTCTTC
CDR3: CASRKDSNNEQFF

size: once
D: TRBD1
J: TRBJ1-2
V: TRBV28
DNA: TGTGCCAGCCAGGGGGATAGCTATGGCTACACCTTC
CDR3: CASQGDSYGYTF

size: once
D: TRBD1
J: TRBJ1-4
V: TRBV19
DNA: TGTGCCAGTAGTTTCCGGACAGGGATGGTCGAAAAACTGTTTTTT
CDR3: CASSFRTGMVEKLFF

size: .
D: TRBD2
J: TRBJ2-7
V: TRBV30
DNA: TGTGCCTGGAGTGTAGGACTAGCGGGATCCTACGAGCAGTACTTC
CDR3: CAWSVGLAGSYEQYF

size: .
D: TRBD2
J: TRBJ2-4
V: TRBV30
DNA: TGTGCCTGGAGTGTGAGGACTAGCGGGAACGGAAACATTCAGTACTTC
CDR3: CAWSVRTSGNGNIQYF

size: .
D: .
J: TRBJ2-7
V: TRBV11-2
DNA: TGTGCCAGCAGCGCTCACATTGAGCAGTACTTC
CDR3: CASSAHIEQYF

size: .
D: .
J: TRBJ1-6
V: TRBV28
DNA: TGTGCCAGCAGTTTATCGCCCAGGGGCAATTCACCCCTCCACTTT
CDR3: CASSLSPRGNSPLHF

size: .
D: .
J: TRBJ2-1
V: TRBV11-3
DNA: TGTGCCAGCAGCCTGGGAGGGGGTTCCTCCTACAATGAGCAGTTCTTC
CDR3: CASSLGGGSSYNEQFF

size: .
D: TRBD2
J: TRBJ2-5
V: TRBV19
DNA: TGTGCCAGTAGTATAATGAATAGCGGGTACGAGACCCAGTACTTC
CDR3: CASSIMNSGYETQYF

size: .
D: TRBD2
J: TRBJ2-7
V: TRBV5-6
DNA: TGTGCCAGCAGTGCTCTCACGGGAGGAGACGAGCAGTACTTC
CDR3: CASSALTGGDEQYF

size: .
D: .
J: TRBJ1-2
V: TRBV28
DNA: TGTGCCAGCAGTCCGAGACAGTATGGCTACACCTTC
CDR3: CASSPRQYGYTF

size: .
D: .
J: TRBJ1-6
V: TRBV11-2
DNA: TGTGCCAGCAGCTTCCAGGCAGAGTCACCCCTCCACTTT
CDR3: CASSFQAESPLHF

size: .
D: TRBD1
J: TRBJ1-6
V: TRBV4-1
DNA: TGCGCCAGCAGCCAAAACCCGGGACAGGGGGTTTCTTCACCCCTCCACTTT
CDR3: CASSQNPGQGVSSPLHF

size: few
D: TRBD1
J: TRBJ1-3
V: TRBV5-4
DNA: TGTGCCAGCAGCTCGGGACAGGGGACCACCATATATTTT
CDR3: CASSSGQGTTIYF

size: .
D: .
J: TRBJ1-1
V: TRBV6-2/TRBV6-3
DNA: TGTGCCAGCAGTTCAGACACCACTGAAGCTTTCTTT
CDR3: CASSSDTTEAFF

size: .
D: .
J: TRBJ1-4
V: TRBV20-1
DNA: TGCAGTGCTAGCTACGGAAAACTGTTTTTT
CDR3: CSASYGKLFF

size: .
D: .
J: TRBJ2-7
V: TRBV10-2
DNA: TGCGCCAGCAGTGAGGGAGGACTGAATAAGCCTCGATTC
CDR3: CASSEGGLNKPRF

size: .
D: TRBD2
J: TRBJ2-3
V: TRBV7-6
DNA: TGTGCCAGCAGCCTACGACTAGCGGGTAGCACAGATACGCAGTATTTT
CDR3: CASSLRLAGSTDTQYF

size: once
D: .
J: TRBJ2-3
V: TRBV7-8
DNA: TGTGCCAGCAGACAGGGGGGAGGGCCTGCAGATACGCAGTATTTT
CDR3: CASRQGGGPADTQYF

size: .
D: .
J: TRBJ1-3
V: TRBV6-1
DNA: TGTGCCAGCAGTGAAGCGCAGGACACCATATATTTT
CDR3: CASSEAQDTIYF

size: .
D: TRBD1
J: TRBJ1-4
V: TRBV30
DNA: TGTGCCTGGTCAATGGGGGACAGAAAAAAACTGTTTTTT
CDR3: CAWSMGDRKKLFF

size: .
D: .
J: TRBJ1-1
V: TRBV11-2
DNA: TGTGCCAGCAGCGAGCGGCGAAACACTGAAGCTTTCTTT
CDR3: CASSERRNTEAFF

size: .
D: TRBD1
J: TRBJ2-2
V: TRBV6-5
DNA: TGTGCCAGCAGCGAGACAGGGGTCACCGGGGAGCTGTTTTTT
CDR3: CASSETGVTGELFF

size: .
D: TRBD2
J: TRBJ2-4
V: TRBV5-6
DNA: TGTGCCAGCAGAAGTAGCGGGGGATTAGCCAAAAACATTCAGTACTTC
CDR3: CASRSSGGLAKNIQYF

size: .
D: .
J: TRBJ1-1
V: TRBV28
DNA: TGTGCCAGCAGCAAAAGGGGAGGGAGAAATGAAGCTTTCTTT
CDR3: CASSKRGGRNEAFF

size: once
D: TRBD1
J: TRBJ2-7
V: TRBV28
DNA: TGTGCCAGCTCTGAGACAGGGGCGAGATCTGGAGAGCAGTACTTC
CDR3: CASSETGARSGEQYF

size: .
D: TRBD2
J: TRBJ2-3
V: TRBV28
DNA: TGTGCCAGCAGCTATTCCGCAGCGGGAGAGATCGCAGATACGCAGTATTTT
CDR3: CASSYSAAGEIADTQYF

size: .
D: TRBD1
J: TRBJ1-2
V: TRBV5-1
DNA: TGCGCCCGCAGCCAGGGGGGCGCCGGGGGCTACACCTTC
CDR3: CARSQGGAGGYTF

size: .
D: .
J: TRBJ2-1
V: TRBV29-1
DNA: TGCAGCGCGGGACTGAGGGGGTTCAATGAGCAGTTCTTC
CDR3: CSAGLRGFNEQFF

size: once
D: TRBD1
J: TRBJ1-1
V: TRBV19
DNA: TGTGCCAGTAGTACAACAGGGGCAGCCGAAGCTTTCTTT
CDR3: CASSTTGAAEAFF

size: .
D: TRBD2
J: TRBJ2-1
V: TRBV3-1/TRBV3-2
DNA: TGTGCCAGCAGCCAAGATGTAGCGGGCGACCGGGAGTTCTTC
CDR3: CASSQDVAGDREFF

size: .
D: .
J: TRBJ2-3
V: TRBV30
DNA: TGTGCCTGGAGGGAGGGGGCGCGGGTCACAGATACGCAGTATTTT
CDR3: CAWREGARVTDTQYF